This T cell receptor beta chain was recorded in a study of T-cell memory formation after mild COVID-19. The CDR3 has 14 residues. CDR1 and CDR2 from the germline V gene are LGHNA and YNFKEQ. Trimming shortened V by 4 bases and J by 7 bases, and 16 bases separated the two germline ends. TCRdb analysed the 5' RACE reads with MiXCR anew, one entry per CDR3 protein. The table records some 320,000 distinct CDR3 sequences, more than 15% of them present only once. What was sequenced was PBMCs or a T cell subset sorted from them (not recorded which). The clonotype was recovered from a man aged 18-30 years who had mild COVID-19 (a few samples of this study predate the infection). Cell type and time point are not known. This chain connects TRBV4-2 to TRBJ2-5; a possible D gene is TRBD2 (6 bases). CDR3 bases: TGTGCCAGCAGCCTACCCGGGGGACGGGGGACCCAGTACTTC. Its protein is CASSLPGGRGTQYF.